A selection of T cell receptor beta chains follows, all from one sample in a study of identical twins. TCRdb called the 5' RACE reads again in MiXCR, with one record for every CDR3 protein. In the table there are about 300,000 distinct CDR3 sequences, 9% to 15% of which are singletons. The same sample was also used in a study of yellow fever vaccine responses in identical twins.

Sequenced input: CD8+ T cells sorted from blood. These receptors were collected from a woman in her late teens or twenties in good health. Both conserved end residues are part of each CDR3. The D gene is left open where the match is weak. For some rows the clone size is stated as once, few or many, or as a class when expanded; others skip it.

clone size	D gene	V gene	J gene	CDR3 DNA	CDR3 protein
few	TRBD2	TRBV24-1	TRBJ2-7	TGTGCCACCAGTGATGGGACTAGCGGGGACCCCTACGAGCAGTACTTC	CATSDGTSGDPYEQYF
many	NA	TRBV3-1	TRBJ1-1	TGTGCCAGCAGCCCCGCGAACACTGAAGCTTTCTTT	CASSPANTEAFF
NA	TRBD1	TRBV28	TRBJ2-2	TGTGCCAGCAGTCAGGACAGGGGGCACACCGGGGAGCTGTTTTTT	CASSQDRGHTGELFF
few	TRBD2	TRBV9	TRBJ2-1	TGTGCCAGCAGCGCCTCTAGCGGGATTAACAATGAGCAGTTCTTC	CASSASSGINNEQFF
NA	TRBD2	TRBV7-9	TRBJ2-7	TGTGCCAGCAGCTCGACTACTAGCGGGAACTCCTACGAGCAGTACTTC	CASSSTTSGNSYEQYF
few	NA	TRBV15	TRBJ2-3	TGTGCCACCAGCATAACCCCGGTGGATACGCAGTATTTT	CATSITPVDTQYF
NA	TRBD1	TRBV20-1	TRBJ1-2	TGCAGTGCTAGACTGGGACAGGAAGACTATGGCTACACCTTC	CSARLGQEDYGYTF
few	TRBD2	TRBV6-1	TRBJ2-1	TGTGCCAGCAGTGACGGGCTAGCGGCCTACAATGAGCAGTTCTTC	CASSDGLAAYNEQFF
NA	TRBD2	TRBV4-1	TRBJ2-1	TGCGCCAGCAGCCCCAGACTAGCCCGGTTCGATGAGCAGTTCTTC	CASSPRLARFDEQFF
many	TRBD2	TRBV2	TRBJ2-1	TGTGCCAGCAGTGTTAGCGGGTACAATGAGCAGTTCTTC	CASSVSGYNEQFF
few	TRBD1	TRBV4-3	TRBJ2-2	TGCGCCAGCAGCGCCAGGGACAGGTCGGGCACCGGGGAGCTGTTTTTT	CASSARDRSGTGELFF
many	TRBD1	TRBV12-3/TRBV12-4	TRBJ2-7	TGTGCCAGCACCACCGGGACAGGGTTTGGCGAGCAGTACTTC	CASTTGTGFGEQYF
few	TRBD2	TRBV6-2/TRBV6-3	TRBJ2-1	TGTGCCAGCAGTTCCAGGACTAGCGGGAGGAGATATGAGCAGTTCTTC	CASSSRTSGRRYEQFF
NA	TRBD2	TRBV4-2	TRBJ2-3	TGTGCCAGCAGCCAAACCGCGGGTAGCGGGAGTCGGACAGATACGCAGTATTTT	CASSQTAGSGSRTDTQYF
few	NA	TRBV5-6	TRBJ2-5	TGTGCCAGCAGCTTGGCCTGGCAGGGCCAAGAGACCCAGTACTTC	CASSLAWQGQETQYF
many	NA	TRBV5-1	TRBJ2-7	TGCGCCAGCAGCTCGCCCAACACCTACGAGCAGTACTTC	CASSSPNTYEQYF